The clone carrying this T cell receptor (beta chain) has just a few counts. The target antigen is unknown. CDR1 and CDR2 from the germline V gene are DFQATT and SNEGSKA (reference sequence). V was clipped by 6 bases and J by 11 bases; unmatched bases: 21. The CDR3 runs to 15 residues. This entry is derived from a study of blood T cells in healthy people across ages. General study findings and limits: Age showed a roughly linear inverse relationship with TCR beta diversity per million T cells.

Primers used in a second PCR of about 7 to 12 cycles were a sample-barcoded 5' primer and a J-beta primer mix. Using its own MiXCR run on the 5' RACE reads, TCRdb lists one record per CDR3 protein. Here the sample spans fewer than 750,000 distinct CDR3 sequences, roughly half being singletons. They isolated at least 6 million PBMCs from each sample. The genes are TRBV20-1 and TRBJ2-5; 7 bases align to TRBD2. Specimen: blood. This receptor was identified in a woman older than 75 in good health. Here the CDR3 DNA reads TGCAGTGCCCCCAGCGCTAGCGGTAGCTACAATGAGCAGTACTTC. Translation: CSAPSASGSYNEQYF.